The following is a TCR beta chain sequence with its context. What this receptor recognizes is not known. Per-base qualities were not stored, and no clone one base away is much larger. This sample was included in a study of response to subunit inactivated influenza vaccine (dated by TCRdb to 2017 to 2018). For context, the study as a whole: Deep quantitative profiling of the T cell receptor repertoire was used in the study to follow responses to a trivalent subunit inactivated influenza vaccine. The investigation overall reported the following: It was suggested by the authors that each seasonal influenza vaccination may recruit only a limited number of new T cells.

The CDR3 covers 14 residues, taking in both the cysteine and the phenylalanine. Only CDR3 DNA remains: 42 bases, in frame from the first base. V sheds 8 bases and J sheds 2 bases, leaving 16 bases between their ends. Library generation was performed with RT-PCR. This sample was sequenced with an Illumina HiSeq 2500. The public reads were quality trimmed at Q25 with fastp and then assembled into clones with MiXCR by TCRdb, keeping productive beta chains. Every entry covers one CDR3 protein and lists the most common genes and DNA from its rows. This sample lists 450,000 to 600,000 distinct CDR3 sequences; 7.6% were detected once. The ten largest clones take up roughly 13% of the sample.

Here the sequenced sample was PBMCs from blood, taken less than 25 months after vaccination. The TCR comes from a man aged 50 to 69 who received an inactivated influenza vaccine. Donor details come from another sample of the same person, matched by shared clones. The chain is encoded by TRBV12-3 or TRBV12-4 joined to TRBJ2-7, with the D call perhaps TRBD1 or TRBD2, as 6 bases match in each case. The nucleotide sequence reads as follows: TGTGCCAGCGTTGGACAGCCGGGGGCCTACGAGCAGTACTTC. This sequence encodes CASVGQPGAYEQYF.